This T cell receptor beta chain came from a study of T cells after yellow fever vaccination. This clonotype came up a few times. Its antigen remains unidentified. Study conclusions and caveats: The secondary response peaked faster, at day 5 versus 15, but was weaker. Primary-vaccination clones mostly resurfaced post-booster (under 98% CD4, about 87% CD8).

TCRdb re-analysed the 5' RACE reads in MiXCR, keeping a single row per CDR3 protein. Of some 150,000 distinct CDR3 sequences in the sample, roughly a tenth are singletons; the top ten hold around 33%. The CDR3 spans 14 residues. The germline V gene has CDR1 SGHDT and CDR2 YYEEEE. V shed 0 bases and J shed 3 bases, with 10 bases lying between them. V and J are TRBV5-6 and TRBJ2-7, with D possibly TRBD1 on 5 matching bases. Sequenced here: CD8+ T cells sorted from PBMCs, sampled 45 days after the yellow fever booster vaccination. The receptor was derived from a man between 18 and 29 years old who received the YFV17D yellow fever vaccine. This CDR3 reads CASSLGQSFYEQYF. CDR3 in DNA: TGTGCCAGCAGCTTGGGACAGTCCTTCTACGAGCAGTACTTC. The full variable domain, rest sourced from reference TRBV5-6 and TRBJ2-7, is DAGVTQSPTHLIKTRGQQVTLRCSPKSGHDTVSWYQQALGQGPQFIFQYYEEEERQRGNFPDRFSGHQFPNYSSELNVNALLLGDSALYLCASSLGQSFYEQYFGPGTRLTVT.